The source of this TCR beta chain is a study of CD8+ T cells in alopecia areata. The V gene's germline CDR1 is MNHEY and CDR2 SVGAGI. The CDR3 extends over 16 amino acids. The J segment lost 0 bases and the V segment lost 2 bases, leaving 3 bases of the junction unmatched. This clone has more than one count but fewer than ten. This sample includes further DNA sequences coding for the same CDR3. Isolated RNA was reverse transcribed into cDNA used as the sequencing template. Using immunoSEQ multiplex PCR, the repertoire was profiled, and TCRdb retains in-frame clones only, with some absent. The profile shows roughly 100,000 clones, 55% of them singletons.

This receptor was identified in a human donor in good health. The sequencing input was CD4+ T cells sorted from blood. V gene TRBV6-5 combines with J gene TRBJ2-2; 7 nucleotides match TRBD2. The CDR3, as DNA: TGTGCCAGCAGTTACGCGGCGGGAGCGAACACCGGGGAGCTGTTTTTT. It codes for CASSYAAGANTGELFF.